This T cell receptor beta chain was recovered during a study of cytomegalovirus exposure and HLA in healthy donors. Study-level points and caveats: According to reports, the classifier identified cytomegalovirus status with high specificity and sensitivity. Later examination showed HLA-associated TCR beta chains had greater clonal expansion than equally common others.

The PCR had 60 Vbeta and 13 Jbeta primers. Using immunoSEQ multiplex PCR, the repertoire was profiled, and TCRdb retains in-frame clones only, with some absent. Counted here are almost 90,000 clones, 85% occurring once; the ten biggest clones make up over 7%. The CDR3 has 11 residues. Germline V gene sequence: CDR1 MNHEY, CDR2 SMNVEV (reference sequence). This clone was found once. Its target is unknown. Specimen: PBMCs. The clonotype originates from a man aged 40-50 years in good health and CMV-seropositive. The chain is built from TRBV27 and TRBJ2-7, with 8 nucleotides matching TRBD1. This CDR3 reads CATGDFYEQYF. Here the CDR3 DNA reads TGTGCGACAGGGGATTTCTACGAGCAGTACTTC.